Following are 30 T cell receptor beta chains from one sample sequenced in a study of T cells in localized non-small cell lung cancer. Only in-frame clones appear in the TCRdb table, and some are missing; sequencing was by immunoSEQ multiplex PCR. The table lists just under 30,000 clones, 80% to 90% of them singletons. The sample here was peripheral blood, taken before any cancer treatment. The receptors stem from a woman aged 40-75 years with stage I lung adenocarcinoma.

V usage is TRBV7-2 and J usage is TRBJ1-2; 7 bases are shared with TRBD1. This CDR3 is 15 amino acids long. V dropped 5 bases and J dropped 0; count of bases not matched to a gene: 6. Germline CDR1 and CDR2: SGHTA and FQGNSA. CDR3: CASSRQTGPNYGYTF. Here the CDR3 DNA reads TGTGCCAGCAGCCGCCAGACAGGGCCTAACTATGGCTACACCTTC.

The chain recombines TRBV5-1 with TRBJ2-1; D is unclear. Germline V gene sequence: CDR1 SGHRS, CDR2 YFSETQ. Trimming removed 0 bases from V and 12 bases from J, with 10 bases in between. The CDR3 has 12 residues. The CDR3, as DNA: TGCGCCAGCAGCTTGGAGGCAACTGGGCAGTTCTTC. Encoded protein: CASSLEATGQFF.

The genes are TRBV6-5 and TRBJ1-1, with 7 bases lining up with TRBD1. The CDR3 runs 15 residues. The germline V gene encodes CDR1 MNHEY and CDR2 SVGAGI. Trimming took 2 bases from V and 4 from J; bases not matched to a gene: 7. CDR3 nucleotide sequence: TGTGCCAGCAGTTACCCTGGGGCAGGGGGCACTGAAGCTTTCTTT. Protein: CASSYPGAGGTEAFF.

The J gene is TRBJ1-2, the V gene TRBV7-8; 9 bases are a match to TRBD1. With V trimmed by 6 bases and J by 4 bases, 9 bases remained unmatched. Germline assignment: CDR1 SGHVS and CDR2 FQNEAQ. The CDR3 sequence is 15 residues long. The DNA of the CDR3 is TGTGCCAGCAGTCCTCGACAGGGGGGCACCTATGGCTACACCTTC. Translating it yields CASSPRQGGTYGYTF.

This clone was detected only a few times. The chain couples TRBV27 to TRBJ2-2, with 14 bases aligning to TRBD2. Germline V lookup: CDR1 MNHEY, CDR2 SMNVEV (reference sequence). This CDR3 contains 17 residues. V lost 4 bases, J lost 7 bases, and 8 bases stayed unmatched. This chain's CDR3 is CASSSTSGRGKDGELFF. The CDR3 nucleotides are TGTGCCAGCAGTTCGACTAGCGGGAGGGGCAAAGACGGGGAGCTGTTTTTT.

The chain links TRBV7-9 to TRBJ2-5, with 8 nucleotides matching TRBD2. The V gene end was trimmed by 3 bases and the J gene end by 5 bases; junction bases not matched to a gene: 8. Germline V gene data show CDR1 as SEHNR and CDR2 as FQNEAQ (reference sequence). There are 15 residues in the CDR3. The CDR3 bases are TGTGCCAGCAGCTTCGGAGCGGGAGAGGGCGAGACCCAGTACTTC. Translating it yields CASSFGAGEGETQYF.

This rearrangement joins TRBV11-2 to TRBJ1-1; D is uncertain. The V end lost 6 bases, the J end lost 1 base, and 9 bases lay between the germline ends. Germline CDR1 SGHAT, CDR2 FQNNGV. CDR3 length: 13 amino acids. The DNA for the CDR3 is TGTGCCAGCAGTCAAGGCACGAACACTGAAGCTTTCTTT. Its translation is CASSQGTNTEAFF.

This chain uses TRBV7-8 with TRBJ2-3; unclear D gene. V dropped 1 base and J dropped 3 bases, with 11 bases sitting between them. Germline V CDR1 and CDR2: SGHVS, FQNEAQ. This CDR3 is 15 amino acids long. The DNA of the CDR3 is TGTGCCAGCAGCTTAGGGTTGGGTTGGACAGATACGCAGTATTTT. It yields the protein CASSLGLGWTDTQYF.

The V and J genes are TRBV14 and TRBJ2-1; D might be TRBD1 or TRBD2, each matching 5 bases. V was trimmed by 4 bases and J by 16 bases, leaving 17 bases between them. CDR1 is SGHDN and CDR2 is FVKESK in the germline V gene. The CDR3 has 12 amino acids. CDR3 loop: CASSPDYGDAFF. The CDR3 region has the DNA TGTGCCAGCAGCCCAGACTATGGGGACGCCTTCTTC.

The gene calls are TRBV19 and TRBJ2-7; 13 nucleotides align to TRBD2. The junction had 5 bases not matched to a gene; V was cut back by 3 bases and J by 3 bases. The germline CDR1 and CDR2 sequences are LNHDA and SQIVND (reference sequence). This CDR3 comprises 16 residues. The CDR3 loop is CASSMALAGGSYEQYF. In DNA, the CDR3 is TGTGCCAGTAGTATGGCACTAGCGGGAGGGAGCTACGAGCAGTACTTC. Full variable domain (rest looked up from reference TRBV19 and TRBJ2-7): DGGITQSPKYLFRKEGQNVTLSCEQNLNHDAMYWYRQDPGQGLRLIYYSQIVNDFQKGDIAEGYSVSREKKESFPLTVTSAQKNPTAFYLCASSMALAGGSYEQYFGPGTRLTVT.

V is TRBV4-1 and J is TRBJ1-5; D is unclear. The CDR3 is 16 residues long. V was shortened by 0 bases and J by 1 base, with 10 bases between the two germline ends. The germline CDR1 and CDR2 sequences are MGHRA and YSYEKL. The CDR3 reads CASSQEGWQSNQPQHF. Written as DNA, the CDR3 is TGCGCCAGCAGCCAAGAGGGTTGGCAGAGCAATCAGCCCCAGCATTTT.

J is TRBJ1-1 and V is TRBV5-5, with D hard to call. The CDR3 has 11 amino acids. V lost 4 bases, J lost 1 base, and 2 bases lay in between. CDR1 and CDR2 from the germline V gene are SGHKS and YYEKEE (reference sequence). The CDR3 coding sequence is TGTGCCAGCAGCCGGAACACTGAAGCTTTCTTT. It encodes CASSRNTEAFF.

The V call is TRBV28, the J call TRBJ2-3, with 8 bases fitting TRBD2. The V segment lost 3 bases and the J segment 3 bases; nucleotides outside the gene matches: 5. Germline CDR1 MDHEN, CDR2 SYDVKM. The CDR3 runs to 15 residues. The CDR3 here is CASSLPGGQTDTQYF. The CDR3 DNA is TGTGCCAGCAGTTTGCCGGGAGGGCAAACAGATACGCAGTATTTT.

This chain links TRBV2 with TRBJ2-7; D tentatively reads TRBD1 or TRBD2 (5 bases each). Germline V gene data show CDR1 as SNHLY and CDR2 as FYNNEI. V lost 0 bases and J 4 bases, leaving 19 bases between the germline ends. The length of the CDR3 is 17 residues. The CDR3 spells CASSEAEDTLGVYEQYF. The CDR3 region has the DNA TGTGCCAGCAGTGAAGCGGAGGACACCCTAGGTGTGTACGAGCAGTACTTC. The full variable domain, in which reference TRBV2 and TRBJ2-7 provide the parts outside the CDR3, is EPEVTQTPSHQVTQMGQEVILRCVPISNHLYFYWYRQILGQKVEFLVSFYNNEISEKSEIFDDQFSVERPDGSNFTLKIRSTKLEDSAMYFCASSEAEDTLGVYEQYFGPGTRLTVT.

The chain carries TRBV14 and TRBJ1-4, with D uncertain. The CDR3 spans 15 residues. Looked up from germline, CDR1 is SGHDN and CDR2 is FVKESK. V lost 3 bases and J lost 0, with 8 bases in between. In nucleotides, the CDR3 is TGTGCCAGCAGCCAGATTATAACAACTAATGAAAAACTGTTTTTT. Translation gives CASSQIITTNEKLFF.

This chain connects TRBV5-6 to TRBJ1-1, with D tentatively TRBD1 (5 bases). The CDR3 length is 16 residues. The germline V gene encodes CDR1 SGHDT and CDR2 YYEEEE. The V end was cut by 4 bases, the J end by 1 base, with 17 bases between. CDR3 amino acids: CASSLLEQERNTEAFF. CDR3 DNA sequence: TGTGCCAGCAGCCTACTCGAACAGGAAAGGAACACTGAAGCTTTCTTT.

This chain joins TRBV25-1 and TRBJ2-5; D is undetermined. The CDR3 runs 13 residues. The germline CDR1 and CDR2 sequences are MGHDK and SYGVNS. Trimming stripped 1 base from V and 4 bases from J, with 7 bases between. The CDR3 here is CASSEFRGETQYF. Here the CDR3 DNA reads TGTGCCAGCAGTGAATTTAGAGGAGAGACCCAGTACTTC.

In DNA, the CDR3 is TGTGCCAGCAGCTTGAGGGGGACAGCTACTTACGAGCAGTACTTC. Translating it yields CASSLRGTATYEQYF. The chain has TRBV5-6 and TRBJ2-7; TRBD1 agrees at 7 bases. Per germline, CDR1 SGHDT and CDR2 YYEEEE. The V segment lost 1 base and the J segment 4 bases; nucleotides outside the gene matches: 8. There are 15 residues in the CDR3.

The chain joins TRBV18 to TRBJ2-1; the D gene is possibly TRBD1 (5 bases). There are 14 residues in the CDR3. Trimming pared 6 bases from V and 6 bases from J, leaving 15 bases between. Germline CDR1 is KGHSH and CDR2 is LQKENI. CDR3 sequence reads: CASSPGTGTNEQFF. The CDR3 nucleotides read TGTGCCAGCTCCCCAGGAACAGGTACCAATGAGCAGTTCTTC. The full variable domain, rest sourced from reference TRBV18 and TRBJ2-1, is NAGVMQNPRHLVRRRGQEARLRCSPMKGHSHVYWYRQLPEEGLKFMVYLQKENIIDESGMPKERFSAEFPKEGPSILRIQQVVRGDSAAYFCASSPGTGTNEQFFGPGTRLTVL.

The V gene is TRBV18, the J gene TRBJ1-2; D remains ambiguous. Germline V gene lookup returns CDR1 KGHSH and CDR2 LQKENI. The ends were cut back, 3 bases at V and 0 bases at J, with 11 bases in the middle. This CDR3 spans 15 amino acids. The CDR3 bases are TGTGCCAGCTCACCGGGAGGCCCCGCTAACTATGGCTACACCTTC. It yields the protein CASSPGGPANYGYTF.

The V gene is TRBV28, the J gene TRBJ1-5, with TRBD1 as a possible D gene (6 bases). The V end lost 8 bases, the J end lost 0 bases, and 14 bases lay between the germline ends. There are 15 residues in the CDR3. The germline gives CDR1 MDHEN, CDR2 SYDVKM. For the CDR3, the DNA is TGTGCCAGCGTCGAGTGGGGACATAGCAATCAGCCCCAGCATTTT. As protein: CASVEWGHSNQPQHF.

The rearrangement joins TRBV11-2 to TRBJ2-1; perhaps D is TRBD1 or TRBD2 (5 bases each). V was cut by 5 bases and J by 0 bases, with 11 bases left in between. Germline V gene lookup returns CDR1 SGHAT and CDR2 FQNNGV. This CDR3 region has 15 residues. The CDR3 DNA reads TGTGCCAGCAGCCCCCTGGGGGACTCCTACAATGAGCAGTTCTTC. Its protein is CASSPLGDSYNEQFF.

The chain is built from TRBV11-2 and TRBJ2-7; TRBD2 matches 9 bases. This CDR3 has 13 amino acids. Germline CDR1 reads SGHAT; CDR2 reads FQNNGV. Trimming cost V 6 bases and J 4 bases; bases outside gene matches: 4. The CDR3 loop reads CASRPTSGYEQYF. CDR3 nucleotide sequence: TGTGCCAGCAGACCGACTAGCGGATACGAGCAGTACTTC.

The rearrangement links TRBV10-3 to TRBJ2-5; 14 bases align to TRBD2. V lost 4 bases to trimming and J lost 4 bases; unmatched junction nucleotides: 2. The CDR3 totals 15 residues. Germline V lookup: CDR1 ENHRY, CDR2 SYGVKD. The CDR3 sequence is CAISAGLAGVETQYF. CDR3 in DNA: TGTGCCATCAGTGCGGGACTAGCGGGAGTAGAGACCCAGTACTTC.

This clone was observed a single time. The chain recombines TRBV18 with TRBJ1-4; D gene unclear. V lost 1 base to trimming and J lost 0 bases, with 9 bases between them. The CDR3 has 16 residues. Germline V gene sequence: CDR1 KGHSH, CDR2 LQKENI. Here the CDR3 DNA reads TGTGCCAGCTCACCACGTGCCGGAGCAACTAATGAAAAACTGTTTTTT. As protein: CASSPRAGATNEKLFF. Supplemented by reference TRBV18 and TRBJ1-4, the full variable domain reads NAGVMQNPRHLVRRRGQEARLRCSPMKGHSHVYWYRQLPEEGLKFMVYLQKENIIDESGMPKERFSAEFPKEGPSILRIQQVVRGDSAAYFCASSPRAGATNEKLFFGSGTQLSVL.

This chain joins TRBV4-3 and TRBJ1-2; D is perhaps TRBD1 (5 bases). Per germline, CDR1 LGHNA and CDR2 YSLEER. This CDR3 is 16 amino acids long. Trimming took 0 bases from V and 8 from J, leaving 19 bases between them. The CDR3 loop is CASSQEDTLSWKGYTF. As DNA, the CDR3 is TGCGCCAGCAGCCAAGAGGACACTCTCTCGTGGAAAGGCTACACCTTC.

The rearrangement uses TRBV25-1 and TRBJ1-4; possible D gene TRBD1, 5 bases. The CDR3 consists of 17 residues. V was pared by 8 bases and J by 0 bases, with 19 bases between. Germline CDR1 is MGHDK and CDR2 is SYGVNS. CDR3 coding DNA: TGTGCCAGCCGGGCCGGTTTGGGGGTTACAACTAATGAAAAACTGTTTTTT. Its translation: CASRAGLGVTTNEKLFF. Full variable domain (missing parts from reference TRBV25-1 and TRBJ1-4): EADIYQTPRYLVIGTGKKITLECSQTMGHDKMYWYQQDPGMELHLIHYSYGVNSTEKGDLSSESTVSRIRTEHFPLTLESARPSHTSQYLCASRAGLGVTTNEKLFFGSGTQLSVL.

The chain couples TRBV6-6 to TRBJ1-1; D remains ambiguous. V was pared by 4 bases and J by 1 base, with 10 bases between. Germline CDR1 and CDR2: MNHNY and SVGAGI (reference sequence). The CDR3 totals 14 residues. CDR3: CASSSPRGNTEAFF. CDR3 DNA: TGTGCCAGCAGTTCCCCACGGGGGAACACTGAAGCTTTCTTT.

This chain uses TRBV27 with TRBJ2-3; 7 bases are a match to TRBD1. Trimming removed 0 bases from V and 10 bases from J; junction bases left unmatched: 16. The length of the CDR3 is 17 residues. From germline, CDR1 is MNHEY and CDR2 SMNVEV (reference sequence). In DNA form, the CDR3 reads TGTGCCAGCAGTTTATCCCACAGGGGCCCAGGGGATGTTGCGCAGTATTTT. Residues: CASSLSHRGPGDVAQYF.

The gene calls are TRBV2 and TRBJ1-4; D gene uncertain. This CDR3 has 14 amino acids. Germline assignment: CDR1 SNHLY and CDR2 FYNNEI. V was pared by 3 bases and J by 7 bases, with 12 bases between. The DNA of the CDR3 is TGTGCCAGCAGTGACCTCGTCGGTGGTGAAAAACTGTTTTTT. Its protein product is CASSDLVGGEKLFF. The full variable domain, with the rest looked up from reference TRBV2 and TRBJ1-4, is EPEVTQTPSHQVTQMGQEVILRCVPISNHLYFYWYRQILGQKVEFLVSFYNNEISEKSEIFDDQFSVERPDGSNFTLKIRSTKLEDSAMYFCASSDLVGGEKLFFGSGTQLSVL.